This T cell receptor (beta chain) was retrieved from a study of CD8+CD57+ T cells in acquired aplastic anemia. Genomic DNA, the template, was used for profiling of the TCR beta VDJ and CDR3. TCRdb reprocessed the reads via MiXCR and lists one record per CDR3 protein. The table includes 160,000 or so distinct CDR3 sequences, less than 60% detected once. This CDR3 has 15 residues. V was trimmed by 5 bases and J by 1 base, leaving 11 bases between them. The germline V gene has CDR1 ENHRY and CDR2 SYGVKD. Before being chosen for sequencing, patients had shown CD8+CD57+ cell expansion by flow cytometry. The V gene is TRBV10-3, the J gene TRBJ2-2; D not resolved. The sample comprised sorted CD4+, CD8+, or CD8+CD57+ T cells (not recorded which) from PBMCs. This clonotype was sampled from a human donor with aplastic anemia. CDR3 sequence: CAISRKGVNTGELFF. Written as DNA, the CDR3 is TGTGCCATCAGTAGGAAGGGTGTGAACACCGGGGAGCTGTTTTTT.